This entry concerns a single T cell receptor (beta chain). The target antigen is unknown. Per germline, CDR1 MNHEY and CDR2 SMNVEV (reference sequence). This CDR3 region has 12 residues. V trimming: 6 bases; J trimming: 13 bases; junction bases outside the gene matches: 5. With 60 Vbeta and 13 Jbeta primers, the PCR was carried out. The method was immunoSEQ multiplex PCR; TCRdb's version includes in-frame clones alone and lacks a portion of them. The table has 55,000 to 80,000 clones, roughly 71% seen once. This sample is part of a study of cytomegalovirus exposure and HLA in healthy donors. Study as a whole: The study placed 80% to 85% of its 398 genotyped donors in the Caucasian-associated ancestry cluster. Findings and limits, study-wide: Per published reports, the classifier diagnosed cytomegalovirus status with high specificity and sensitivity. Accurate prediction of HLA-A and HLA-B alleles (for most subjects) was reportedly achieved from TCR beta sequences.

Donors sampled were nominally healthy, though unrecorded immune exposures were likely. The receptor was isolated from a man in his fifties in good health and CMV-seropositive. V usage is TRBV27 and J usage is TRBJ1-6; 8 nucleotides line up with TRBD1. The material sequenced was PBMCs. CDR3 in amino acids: CASSPGTGPLHF. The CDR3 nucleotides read TGTGCCAGCAGCCCCGGGACAGGCCCCCTCCACTTT.